This entry lists 14 T cell receptor beta chains sequenced from one sample in a study of tumor and adjacent non-tumor tissue in lung cancer. TCRbeta libraries were built with three rounds of nested PCR, modified from ARM-PCR. TCRdb reprocessed the multiplex PCR reads with MiXCR, giving one entry per CDR3 protein. This table holds about 70,000 distinct CDR3 sequences, 73% found once. No cell sorting was done before RNA was extracted from the tissue. The sequenced sample consisted of lung tumor tissue. These receptors were taken from a man between 60 and 75 years old with non-small cell lung cancer.

The chain combines TRBV6-1 with TRBJ1-1; maybe TRBD1 (5 bases). From germline, CDR1 is MNHNS and CDR2 SASEGT. The length of the CDR3 is 12 residues. CDR3: CVSTRGGTEAFF. The CDR3 DNA sequence: TGTGTCAGTACTAGGGGAGGAACTGAAGCTTTCTTT.

On this clonotype itself: A read error is likely, as this CDR3 ends without the conserved phenylalanine or tryptophan. The chain employs TRBV29-1 and TRBJ2-7; 9 positions agree with TRBD1. Germline CDR1 is SQVTM and CDR2 is ANQGSEA. This CDR3 contains 12 residues. The chain's CDR3 is CSVGTGRYAQYL. For the CDR3, the DNA is TGCAGCGTGGGGACAGGGAGATACGCGCAGTACTTA.

Worth noting for this clonotype: One junction end does not reproduce the germline sequence, and a read error may be involved. The rearrangement links TRBV11-1 to TRBJ2-3, with unresolved D. Germline values: CDR1 SGHAT, CDR2 FQDESV (reference sequence). The CDR3 consists of 11 residues. DNA of the CDR3: TGTCCCAGCAGCCCCGGGGATACGCAGTATTTT. It is translated as CPSSPGDTQYF.

As to this clonotype: Relative to the germline gene, one junction end is altered; a read error may explain this. CDR3 DNA: TGCAGGGGGGGGCAGGGATATGGAGAGATCCAGTACTTC. Protein sequence: CRGGQGYGEIQYF. This sequence joins TRBV29-1 and TRBJ2-5; tentatively, D is TRBD2 (7 bases). This CDR3 is built from 13 residues. Looked up from germline, CDR1 is SQVTM and CDR2 is ANQGSEA. Together with reference TRBV29-1 and TRBJ2-5, the CDR3 gives the full variable domain: SAVISQKPSRDICQRGTSLTIQCQVDSQVTMMFWYRQQPGQSLTLIATANQGSEATYESGFVIDKFPISRPNLTFSTLTVSNMSPEDSSIYLCRGGQGYGEIQYFGPGTRLLVL.

Remarks on this clonotype: Compared with germline, one end of the junction differs, possibly owing to a read error. The V and J genes are TRBV29-1 and TRBJ1-4, with a tentative D call TRBD1 (5 bases). The CDR3 is 13 residues long. CDR1 and CDR2 from the germline V gene are SQVTM and ANQGSEA. CDR3 DNA: TGCAGCGCACAAAGGGGTACTAAAGAAAAGCTGTTTTTT. Encoded protein: CSAQRGTKEKLFF.

As concerns this clonotype: A read error may produce the germline difference seen at one junction end. The rearrangement uses TRBV10-3 and TRBJ2-3, with a weak D call TRBD2 (5 bases). CDR1 ENHRY and CDR2 SYGVKD come from the germline V gene. The CDR3 runs to 15 residues. The CDR3 region is CAISEWTSGIDTHYF. In DNA form, the CDR3 reads TGTGCCATCAGTGAGTGGACCAGCGGCATAGATACGCACTATTTT.

With respect to this clonotype: A junction end diverges from the germline sequence, so it may reflect a read error. The chain is built from TRBV20-1 and TRBJ2-1; D is possibly TRBD2 (6 bases). The CDR3 contains 14 residues. Germline values: CDR1 DFQATT, CDR2 SNEGSKA (reference sequence). CDR3 amino acids: CSDRDVRTNPEQFF. The CDR3 bases are TGCAGTGATAGAGACGTCCGGACTAACCCTGAGCAGTTCTTC.

Remarks on this clonotype: Here the CDR3 omits its conserved ending phenylalanine or tryptophan, so a read error is the likely source. This chain connects TRBV20-1 to TRBJ2-3, with D maybe TRBD1 (6 bases). The CDR3 sequence is 13 residues long. Trimming cost V 7 bases and J 6 bases, with 17 bases left between them. Germline V gene lookup returns CDR1 DFQATT and CDR2 SNEGSKA (reference sequence). CDR3 amino acids: CSVQQAGGDTQYC. CDR3 coding DNA: TGCAGTGTCCAGCAGGCTGGGGGCGATACGCAGTATTGT.

On this clonotype itself: This sequence may be a read error, since a much larger clone differs from it by one base. The chain uses TRBV5-1 and TRBJ2-5; 8 bases agree with TRBD2. From germline, CDR1 is SGHRS and CDR2 YFSETQ. This CDR3 comprises 15 residues. Written as DNA, the CDR3 is TGCGCCAGCAGCTTGGACGGGAGGGCCCAAGAGACCCGGTACTTC. Translated: CASSLDGRAQETRYF.

About this clonotype: A much larger clone lies one base from this, so it may be a read error. This chain uses TRBV13 with TRBJ2-7, with D uncertain. Per the germline V gene, CDR1 is PRHDT and CDR2 is FYEKMQ (reference sequence). This CDR3 spans 12 amino acids. The CDR3 nucleotides read TGTGCCTGCAGCTTAGGCCGGGCCGAGCAGTACTTC. It codes for CACSLGRAEQYF.

With regard to this clonotype: At one boundary the junction diverges from the germline segment, which might be a read error. This chain links TRBV20-1 with TRBJ1-1; weak D call: TRBD1 (5 bases). The CDR3 contains 13 residues. Germline V gene lookup returns CDR1 DFQATT and CDR2 SNEGSKA (reference sequence). CDR3 in DNA: TGCATTGCTAGTCGGGGGAGAGGCACTGGAGCTTTCTTT. Amino acids: CIASRGRGTGAFF.

A note on this clonotype: The junction departs from germline at one end; a sequencing error may be responsible. The V gene is TRBV6-1, the J gene TRBJ2-5; TRBD1 is a possible D gene (5 bases). CDR3 length equals 13 residues. CDR1 MNHNS and CDR2 SASEGT come from the germline V gene. In DNA, the CDR3 is TGTGCCAGCAGTGGACAGATTCCAGAGACCCTGTACTTC. This translates into CASSGQIPETLYF.

This clonotype was recorded a few times. The rearrangement joins TRBV6-1 to TRBJ1-5; the D is unclear. CDR1 and CDR2 (germline): MNHNS, SASEGT. Trimming left V 6 bases short and J 16 bases short, with 22 bases between. This CDR3 region has 13 residues. CDR3 region: CASRRAGGWPHHF. The CDR3 nucleotides are TGTGCCAGCAGACGGGCCGGTGGCTGGCCTCACCATTTT.

CDR3 sequence reads: CSAREGLLEALYEQYF. The CDR3 DNA follows: TGCAGTGCTAGAGAAGGTCTGCTAGAGGCCCTCTACGAGCAGTACTTC. This chain joins TRBV20-1 and TRBJ2-7; D is uncertain. Germline V gene sequence: CDR1 DFQATT, CDR2 SNEGSKA (reference sequence). Trimming stripped 0 bases from V and 3 bases from J, with 18 bases between. The CDR3 loop spans 16 amino acids.